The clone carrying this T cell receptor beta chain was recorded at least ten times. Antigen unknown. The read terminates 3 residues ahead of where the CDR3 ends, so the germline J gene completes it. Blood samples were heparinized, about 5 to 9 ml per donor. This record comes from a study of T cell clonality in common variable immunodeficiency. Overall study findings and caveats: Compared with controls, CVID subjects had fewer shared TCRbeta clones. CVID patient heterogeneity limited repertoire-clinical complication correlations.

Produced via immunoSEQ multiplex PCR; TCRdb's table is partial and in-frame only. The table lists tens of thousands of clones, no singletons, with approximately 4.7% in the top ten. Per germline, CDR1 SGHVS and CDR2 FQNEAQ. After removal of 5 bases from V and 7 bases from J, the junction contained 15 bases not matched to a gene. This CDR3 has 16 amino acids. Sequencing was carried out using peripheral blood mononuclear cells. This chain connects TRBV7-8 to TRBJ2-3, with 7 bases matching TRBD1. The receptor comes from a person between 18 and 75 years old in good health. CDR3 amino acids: CASSPITGELRNTQYF. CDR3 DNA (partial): TGTGCCAGCAGCCCAATTACAGGGGAACTACGGAATACG.